Listed here are 15 T cell receptor beta chains from one sample, sequenced in a study of blood T cells in healthy people across ages (dated by TCRdb to between 2014 and 2016). To prepare the library, 5' RACE was applied. Data came from an Illumina HiSeq 2500. The second PCR ran for roughly 7 to 11 cycles and used a J-beta primer mix along with a sample-barcoded 5' primer. TCRdb itself trimmed the public reads at Q25 with fastp, ran MiXCR and retained productive beta chains. Every entry covers one CDR3 protein and lists the most common genes and DNA from its rows. The sample profile shows about 1 million distinct CDR3 sequences; about 23% of them were found once. The ten largest clonotypes hold 0.75% of the sample. These data are also associated with another study on T cells of mothers and their children.

Specimen: blood. Receptors were obtained from a girl aged 2 to 10 in good health.

CDR3 in DNA: TGTGCCAGCAGCGTGGAGTGGTCAGGCTCCTACGAGCAGTACTTC. It yields the protein CASSVEWSGSYEQYF. V usage is TRBV9 and J usage is TRBJ2-7, with D unresolved. Germline CDR1 SGDLS, CDR2 YYNGEE. The CDR3 sequence is 15 residues long. V was shortened by 2 bases and J by 0 bases, with 12 bases between the two germline ends.

V usage is TRBV6-2 or TRBV6-3 and J usage is TRBJ1-1, with D uncertain. The germline V gene has CDR1 MNHEY and CDR2 SVGEGT. V lost 6 bases to trimming and J lost 6 bases, with 11 bases between them. The length of the CDR3 is 12 residues. The CDR3 here is CASSRGPAEAFF. In DNA, the CDR3 is TGTGCCAGCAGCCGAGGACCAGCTGAAGCTTTCTTT.

J is TRBJ1-5 and V is TRBV12-5, with TRBD1 matching over 9 bases. J gave up 7 bases and V 6 bases, and 10 bases lay outside the gene matches. This CDR3 contains 15 residues. In germline, CDR1 is LGHNT, CDR2 FRNRAP. The CDR3 loop is CASGSTGGREQPQHF. CDR3 DNA: TGTGCTAGTGGGTCGACAGGGGGACGGGAGCAGCCCCAGCATTTT.

This clonotype was observed a handful of times. At one end, the junction sequence differs from germline, possibly due to a read error. The DNA for the CDR3 is TGTGCCAGCAGTGAATACAGGGATTGGGGTTGGGACTTC. This translates into CASSEYRDWGWDF. This chain links TRBV6-1 with TRBJ2-4, with D tentatively TRBD1 (6 bases). The CDR3 runs to 13 residues. Germline V gives CDR1 MNHNS, CDR2 SASEGT.

The CDR3 spells CASSLNGPGAQETQYF. In nucleotides, the CDR3 is TGTGCCAGCTCACTAAATGGACCCGGGGCCCAAGAGACCCAGTACTTC. The genes are TRBV7-2 and TRBJ2-5; D tentatively fits TRBD1 or TRBD2 (5 bases each). The CDR3 loop spans 16 amino acids. V was trimmed by 8 bases and J by 1 base, leaving 20 bases between them. Germline V gene data show CDR1 as SGHTA and CDR2 as FQGNSA.

The genes are TRBV20-1 and TRBJ2-1, with D perhaps TRBD1 (5 bases). With the DNA end fitting TRBJ2-7 better, the J assignment may be wrong. The CDR3 runs 13 residues. In germline, CDR1 is DFQATT, CDR2 SNEGSKA (reference sequence). The CDR3 loop reads CSANSREAYEQYF. DNA of the CDR3: TGCAGTGCTAATTCCAGGGAAGCGTACGAGCAGTACTTC.

The V gene is TRBV29-1, the J gene TRBJ2-1; D not resolved. The end of the DNA fits TRBJ2-7 better, so the J call may be wrong. CDR3 length equals 13 residues. Germline loops: CDR1 SQVTM, CDR2 ANQGSEA. The CDR3 nucleotides are TGCAGCGTTGTCGATTCTGAAAAGTACGAGCAGTACTTC. Residues: CSVVDSEKYEQYF.

This clonotype appeared a few times. The chain couples TRBV7-9 to TRBJ2-5; a weak D match, TRBD2 (5 bases). The CDR3 runs 15 residues. The germline gives CDR1 SEHNR, CDR2 FQNEAQ (reference sequence). V lost 8 bases, J lost 2 bases, and 18 bases lay in between. DNA for the CDR3: TGTGCCAGCGTCCTGCTCGGCGGGTTACAAGAGACCCAGTACTTC. This translates into CASVLLGGLQETQYF.

This chain connects TRBV6-6 to TRBJ2-1; D ambiguous. Germline CDR1 MNHNY, CDR2 SVGAGI (reference sequence). Trimming removed 3 bases from V and 0 bases from J, with 6 bases in between. The CDR3 length is 14 residues. CDR3 region: CASSYPLSYNEQFF. The CDR3 DNA reads TGTGCCAGCAGTTATCCCCTCTCCTACAATGAGCAGTTCTTC.

The chain carries TRBV13 and TRBJ1-2; no clear D. Per the germline V gene, CDR1 is PRHDT and CDR2 is FYEKMQ (reference sequence). The CDR3 runs 14 residues. Trimming shortened V by 2 bases and J by 6 bases, and 13 bases separated the two germline ends. CDR3 nucleotide sequence: TGTGCCAGCAGCTTACTCCGGGAATCGGATGGCTACACCTTC. It is translated as CASSLLRESDGYTF.

The sample holds a few counts of this clonotype. The V gene is TRBV28, the J gene TRBJ2-1, with D perhaps TRBD2 (6 bases). Deletions cut 1 base from V and 3 bases from J, with 10 bases between. This CDR3 region has 15 residues. In germline, CDR1 is MDHEN, CDR2 SYDVKM. Here the CDR3 reads CASSLYGEDYNEQFF. Written as DNA, the CDR3 is TGTGCCAGCAGTTTATACGGGGAGGACTACAATGAGCAGTTCTTC.

The CDR3 is CASSSVAGARYEQYF. The CDR3 bases are TGTGCCAGCAGCTCGGTAGCGGGAGCCCGCTACGAGCAGTACTTC. V gene TRBV7-9 combines with J gene TRBJ2-7; TRBD2 matches 9 bases. The CDR3 is made up of 15 amino acids. V shed 4 bases and J 3 bases; nucleotides not matched to a gene: 7. The germline CDR1 and CDR2 sequences are SEHNR and FQNEAQ (reference sequence).

This clonotype was seen a few times. This chain links TRBV12-3 or TRBV12-4 with TRBJ1-1, with a possible D match to TRBD1 (5 bases). This CDR3 contains 14 residues. The ends were cut back, 5 bases at V and 1 base at J, with 11 bases in the middle. CDR3 DNA: TGTGCCAGCAGTATGGACACCTGGAACACTGAAGCTTTCTTT. As protein: CASSMDTWNTEAFF.

Only a few counts were recorded for this clonotype. This chain joins TRBV7-2 and TRBJ2-1; the match to TRBD2 covers 11 bases. The CDR3 is 18 residues long. V lost 4 bases to trimming and J lost 7 bases; unmatched junction nucleotides: 15. Germline loops: CDR1 SGHTA, CDR2 FQGNSA. This CDR3 reads CASSSYLVLAGGGNEQFF. Written as DNA, the CDR3 is TGTGCCAGCAGCTCCTACCTTGTTCTAGCGGGGGGCGGAAATGAGCAGTTCTTC. The variable domain in full, with the rest retrieved from reference TRBV7-2 and TRBJ2-1, is GAGVSQSPSNKVTEKGKDVELRCDPISGHTALYWYRQSLGQGLEFLIYFQGNSAPDKSGLPSDRFSAERTGGSVSTLTIQRTQQEDSAVYLCASSSYLVLAGGGNEQFFGPGTRLTVL.

The chain links TRBV18 to TRBJ1-5; D unresolved. This CDR3 region has 14 residues. Looked up from germline, CDR1 is KGHSH and CDR2 is LQKENI. The ends were cut back, 6 bases at V and 6 bases at J, with 15 bases in the middle. The CDR3, as DNA: TGTGCCAGCTCCTACGGAGGGTCTGGTCAGCCCCAGCATTTT. It codes for CASSYGGSGQPQHF.